These T cell receptor beta chains were read from a single sample in a study of cytomegalovirus exposure and HLA in healthy donors. The protocol was immunoSEQ multiplex PCR, while the TCRdb copy is restricted to in-frame clones and leaves out a portion. The table lists 200,000 to 250,000 clones, more than 75% of them singletons, with roughly 1.3% in the top ten. The material sequenced was PBMCs. All receptors derive from a human donor in good health. The CDR3 runs from the conserved cysteine through the conserved F or W. A D gene is named only where the DNA matches it firmly. The size entry is marked missing in some rows and otherwise reads once, few, many or a size class.

CDR3nt: TGCGCCAGCAGCCAAGATATACAGGGGGCGCGCACCGGGGAGCTGTTTTTT
CDR3aa: CASSQDIQGARTGELFF
v_gene: TRBV4-1
abundance: .
j_gene: TRBJ2-2
d_gene: TRBD1

CDR3nt: TGTGCCAGCAGTGGGGGTCGGAGCGGTTACACTGAAGCTTTCTTT
CDR3aa: CASSGGRSGYTEAFF
v_gene: TRBV6-1
abundance: few
j_gene: TRBJ1-1
d_gene: .

CDR3nt: TGTGCCAGTAGTATGGGGACAGGGGAAGAGACCCAGTACTTC
CDR3aa: CASSMGTGEETQYF
v_gene: TRBV19
abundance: .
j_gene: TRBJ2-5
d_gene: TRBD1

CDR3nt: TGTGCCAGCTCACCAACTTCTAGCGGAGACACCGGGGAGCTGTTTTTT
CDR3aa: CASSPTSSGDTGELFF
v_gene: TRBV18
abundance: .
j_gene: TRBJ2-2
d_gene: TRBD2

CDR3nt: TGTGCCAGTAGTAAGGCAGGGAGGGCTTTCTTT
CDR3aa: CASSKAGRAFF
v_gene: TRBV19
abundance: .
j_gene: TRBJ1-1
d_gene: .

CDR3nt: TGTGCCAGCAGACTGGGACAGGGCCACAGTGAAAAACTGTTTTTT
CDR3aa: CASRLGQGHSEKLFF
v_gene: TRBV6-1
abundance: .
j_gene: TRBJ1-4
d_gene: TRBD1

CDR3nt: TGTGCCAGAAGCCGGACCCCGGGACTAGCGGGAGGTGGGCGGCCCTACAATGAGCAGTTCTTC
CDR3aa: CARSRTPGLAGGGRPYNEQFF
v_gene: TRBV5-3
abundance: .
j_gene: TRBJ2-1
d_gene: TRBD2

CDR3nt: TGTGCCGGCCGCAGCGGGACCGGCTCCTACAATGAGCAGTTCTTC
CDR3aa: CAGRSGTGSYNEQFF
v_gene: TRBV2
abundance: .
j_gene: TRBJ2-1
d_gene: TRBD2

CDR3nt: TGTGCCAGCAGCTTGGGGGAGAGGGAACAGTACTTC
CDR3aa: CASSLGEREQYF
v_gene: TRBV5-6
abundance: .
j_gene: TRBJ2-7
d_gene: .

CDR3nt: TGTGCCAGCAGTTACTCGGGCGGCGGGAGCTATGGCTACACCTTC
CDR3aa: CASSYSGGGSYGYTF
v_gene: TRBV6-5
abundance: .
j_gene: TRBJ1-2
d_gene: .

CDR3nt: TGCGCCAGCAGCCAAGGACGGGAGGGCACAGATACGCAGTATTTT
CDR3aa: CASSQGREGTDTQYF
v_gene: TRBV4-3
abundance: .
j_gene: TRBJ2-3
d_gene: TRBD2

CDR3nt: TGTGCCAGTACCCGATCCCCAGCGGGAGCAGCCTACAATGAGCAGTTCTTC
CDR3aa: CASTRSPAGAAYNEQFF
v_gene: TRBV19
abundance: once
j_gene: TRBJ2-1
d_gene: TRBD2

CDR3nt: TGTGCCAGCAGCTTAGGATTAGCGGGGCAAGAGACCCAGTACTTC
CDR3aa: CASSLGLAGQETQYF
v_gene: TRBV7-9
abundance: .
j_gene: TRBJ2-5
d_gene: TRBD2

CDR3nt: TGTGCCAGCAGGGGACAGGGGGCTCACGAGCAGTACTTC
CDR3aa: CASRGQGAHEQYF
v_gene: TRBV25-1
abundance: .
j_gene: TRBJ2-7
d_gene: TRBD1

CDR3nt: TGTGCCAGCACCGAAGTTGGGGCTAGCAATCAGCCCCAGCATTTT
CDR3aa: CASTEVGASNQPQHF
v_gene: TRBV27
abundance: .
j_gene: TRBJ1-5
d_gene: .

CDR3nt: TGCGCCAGCAGCCAAACTATAGCGGGACCCCCGCGGTACTTC
CDR3aa: CASSQTIAGPPRYF
v_gene: TRBV4-1
abundance: once
j_gene: TRBJ2-5
d_gene: TRBD2

CDR3nt: TGTGCCAGCAGTTGGAACAGCCCGTCAGTGATGAACACTGAAGCTTTCTTT
CDR3aa: CASSWNSPSVMNTEAFF
v_gene: TRBV27
abundance: .
j_gene: TRBJ1-1
d_gene: .

CDR3nt: TGTGCCATCAGTGGGACTAACCTCTCCTACAATGAGCAGTTCTTC
CDR3aa: CAISGTNLSYNEQFF
v_gene: TRBV10-3
abundance: .
j_gene: TRBJ2-1
d_gene: .

CDR3nt: TGTGCCAGCAGTTCTAGCCTTTCCTACGAGCAGTACTTC
CDR3aa: CASSSSLSYEQYF
v_gene: TRBV28
abundance: .
j_gene: TRBJ2-7
d_gene: .

CDR3nt: TGTGCCAGCAGTCTAGCGGGCAACCAAGAGACCCAGTACTTC
CDR3aa: CASSLAGNQETQYF
v_gene: TRBV27
abundance: .
j_gene: TRBJ2-5
d_gene: TRBD2

CDR3nt: TGCAGCGTAGGTCCAACAGGGAGCTCCTCTAACTATGGCTACACCTTC
CDR3aa: CSVGPTGSSSNYGYTF
v_gene: TRBV29-1
abundance: .
j_gene: TRBJ1-2
d_gene: .

CDR3nt: TGTGCCAGCAGTAGACAGGGAGTATACTATGGCTACACCTTC
CDR3aa: CASSRQGVYYGYTF
v_gene: TRBV5-5
abundance: .
j_gene: TRBJ1-2
d_gene: TRBD1

CDR3nt: TGTGCCAGCAGTTTACCCACAGGGGCCTACGAGCAGTACTTC
CDR3aa: CASSLPTGAYEQYF
v_gene: TRBV28
abundance: .
j_gene: TRBJ2-7
d_gene: TRBD1

CDR3nt: TGTGCCAGTAGATTAGACAGATATAGCAATCAGCCCCAGCATTTT
CDR3aa: CASRLDRYSNQPQHF
v_gene: TRBV19
abundance: .
j_gene: TRBJ1-5
d_gene: .

CDR3nt: TGTGCCAGCAGTGCCCGCGGCCGGAATGAGCAGTTCTTC
CDR3aa: CASSARGRNEQFF
v_gene: TRBV2
abundance: .
j_gene: TRBJ2-1
d_gene: .

CDR3nt: TGTGCCAGCAGTTCACAGGGGGTAGATGAAAAACTGTTTTTT
CDR3aa: CASSSQGVDEKLFF
v_gene: TRBV28
abundance: .
j_gene: TRBJ1-4
d_gene: TRBD1

CDR3nt: TGTGCCATCAGGGGTTCGGCTAGCGGGACCAGCTCCTACGAGCAGTACTTC
CDR3aa: CAIRGSASGTSSYEQYF
v_gene: TRBV10-3
abundance: .
j_gene: TRBJ2-7
d_gene: TRBD2

CDR3nt: TGTGCCAGCAGCGTAGTTTCTGCGAGCCAAACCTACGAGCAGTACTTC
CDR3aa: CASSVVSASQTYEQYF
v_gene: TRBV9
abundance: .
j_gene: TRBJ2-7
d_gene: .

CDR3nt: TGTGCCAGCAGCGCCGGCACGGGAGAAGGCTACACCTTC
CDR3aa: CASSAGTGEGYTF
v_gene: TRBV7-8
abundance: few
j_gene: TRBJ1-2
d_gene: .

CDR3nt: TGTGCCACCAGCAGAGAATATACGGGGAGCTCCTACAATGAGCAGTTCTTC
CDR3aa: CATSREYTGSSYNEQFF
v_gene: TRBV15
abundance: few
j_gene: TRBJ2-1
d_gene: .

CDR3nt: TGCGCCAGCAGCCAAGAGCCGCAGGTTCCCCTTAGCGGGAGGTTACATGAGCAGTTCTTC
CDR3aa: CASSQEPQVPLSGRLHEQFF
v_gene: TRBV4-3
abundance: .
j_gene: TRBJ2-1
d_gene: TRBD2

CDR3nt: TGCGCCAGCAGCCTTACGGGGGCAGGGGGAGAGACCCAGTACTTC
CDR3aa: CASSLTGAGGETQYF
v_gene: TRBV5-1
abundance: .
j_gene: TRBJ2-5
d_gene: .

CDR3nt: TGTGCCAGCAGTCACATAAGGAGGCATGAGCAGTTCTTC
CDR3aa: CASSHIRRHEQFF
v_gene: TRBV25-1
abundance: .
j_gene: TRBJ2-1
d_gene: .

CDR3nt: TGTGCCAGCAGCAACGGACGGGGGTGGGAACTGTTTTTT
CDR3aa: CASSNGRGWELFF
v_gene: TRBV11-2
abundance: .
j_gene: TRBJ1-4
d_gene: .

CDR3nt: TGTGCCAGCAGAGCCGGGATGATTGGTTCCTACAATGAGCAGTTCTTC
CDR3aa: CASRAGMIGSYNEQFF
v_gene: TRBV7-2
abundance: .
j_gene: TRBJ2-1
d_gene: .

CDR3nt: TGTGCCAGCTCACCACCCGGACAGGCTGATACGCAGTATTTT
CDR3aa: CASSPPGQADTQYF
v_gene: TRBV18
abundance: .
j_gene: TRBJ2-3
d_gene: TRBD1

CDR3nt: TGTGCTTGGGGACAGGGAAGGGGCGAGCAGTACTTC
CDR3aa: CAWGQGRGEQYF
v_gene: TRBV30
abundance: .
j_gene: TRBJ2-7
d_gene: TRBD1

CDR3nt: TGTGCCAGCTCACCACCCACAAGCTACGAGCAGTACTTC
CDR3aa: CASSPPTSYEQYF
v_gene: TRBV18
abundance: .
j_gene: TRBJ2-7
d_gene: .

CDR3nt: TGTGCCAGCAGCCAAGACGGCGGAGGGGATAGGGAGCAGTACTTC
CDR3aa: CASSQDGGGDREQYF
v_gene: TRBV4-2
abundance: .
j_gene: TRBJ2-7
d_gene: .

CDR3nt: TGTGCCATCAGTCGGGAGGGACAGGGTGGCTATGGCTACACCTTC
CDR3aa: CAISREGQGGYGYTF
v_gene: TRBV10-3
abundance: .
j_gene: TRBJ1-2
d_gene: TRBD1

CDR3nt: TGTGCCAGCTCACCGTCCCGGGACAGCTATGGCTACACCTTC
CDR3aa: CASSPSRDSYGYTF
v_gene: TRBV18
abundance: .
j_gene: TRBJ1-2
d_gene: TRBD1

CDR3nt: TGTGCCAGCAGCTTGGGGGGGACAGGGCCCTTCTTCGGTTATGGCTACACCTTC
CDR3aa: CASSLGGTGPFFGYGYTF
v_gene: TRBV5-6
abundance: .
j_gene: TRBJ1-2
d_gene: TRBD1

CDR3nt: TGCGCCAGCAGCCCCCAAGGACAGGGGGGCTCCTATGGCTACACCTTC
CDR3aa: CASSPQGQGGSYGYTF
v_gene: TRBV5-1
abundance: once
j_gene: TRBJ1-2
d_gene: TRBD1

CDR3nt: TGTGCCAGCAGCTTAAGCGGCCGAGTCGAGGTACCCGAGCAGTACTTC
CDR3aa: CASSLSGRVEVPEQYF
v_gene: TRBV7-6
abundance: once
j_gene: TRBJ2-7
d_gene: .

CDR3nt: TGTGCCAGTAGTCCTCACCAGGGAGGGGAAAAACTGTTTTTT
CDR3aa: CASSPHQGGEKLFF
v_gene: TRBV19
abundance: .
j_gene: TRBJ1-4
d_gene: .

CDR3nt: TGTGCCAGCAGCTCGACAGAAACCACAGATACGCAGTATTTT
CDR3aa: CASSSTETTDTQYF
v_gene: TRBV6-6
abundance: .
j_gene: TRBJ2-3
d_gene: .

CDR3nt: TGTGCCAGCAGGAGGACAGGAGGAAACACCATATATTTT
CDR3aa: CASRRTGGNTIYF
v_gene: TRBV6-5
abundance: .
j_gene: TRBJ1-3
d_gene: TRBD1

CDR3nt: TGCGCCAGCAGCCAGCCAGGGGACCCCAAAGAGACCCAGTACTTC
CDR3aa: CASSQPGDPKETQYF
v_gene: TRBV5-1
abundance: .
j_gene: TRBJ2-5
d_gene: .

CDR3nt: TGTGCCAGCAGTTTATCCTCGGACAGGGGGCCCACAGATACGCAGTATTTT
CDR3aa: CASSLSSDRGPTDTQYF
v_gene: TRBV28
abundance: few
j_gene: TRBJ2-3
d_gene: TRBD1

CDR3nt: TGTGCCAGCAGCTTAGGGACAGGAGAAAAACTGTTTTTT
CDR3aa: CASSLGTGEKLFF
v_gene: TRBV7-6
abundance: .
j_gene: TRBJ1-4
d_gene: TRBD1

CDR3nt: TGTGCCAGCAGTGAAGATGGGAGGCCCCAGCATTTT
CDR3aa: CASSEDGRPQHF
v_gene: TRBV6-1
abundance: .
j_gene: TRBJ1-5
d_gene: .

CDR3nt: TGCACCAGCAGCCAAGATTCTAGCGGGAGTTTCTACAATGAGCAGTTCTTC
CDR3aa: CTSSQDSSGSFYNEQFF
v_gene: TRBV1
abundance: .
j_gene: TRBJ2-1
d_gene: .

CDR3nt: TGTGCCAGCAGTGCTGACAGGGCGAGCCAAGAGACCCAGTACTTC
CDR3aa: CASSADRASQETQYF
v_gene: TRBV28
abundance: .
j_gene: TRBJ2-5
d_gene: TRBD1

CDR3nt: TGTGCCAGCAGCTTAGGGGCAGGAGGCTACACCTTC
CDR3aa: CASSLGAGGYTF
v_gene: TRBV7-8
abundance: .
j_gene: TRBJ1-2
d_gene: .

CDR3nt: TGTGCTAGCAGCTTTCGGAAGGGGGAGACCCAGTACTTC
CDR3aa: CASSFRKGETQYF
v_gene: TRBV7-7
abundance: .
j_gene: TRBJ2-5
d_gene: .

CDR3nt: TGTGCCACCAGCAGAGATCTTGGCTTGAATCAGCCCCAGCATTTT
CDR3aa: CATSRDLGLNQPQHF
v_gene: TRBV15
abundance: .
j_gene: TRBJ1-5
d_gene: .

CDR3nt: TGCGCCAGCAGCTTAAACAGGGGCCTTGGCTACACCTTC
CDR3aa: CASSLNRGLGYTF
v_gene: TRBV5-1
abundance: .
j_gene: TRBJ1-2
d_gene: TRBD1

CDR3nt: TGTGCCAGCAGCCTCGGGAGGATCTCCTACGAGCAGTACTTC
CDR3aa: CASSLGRISYEQYF
v_gene: TRBV27
abundance: .
j_gene: TRBJ2-7
d_gene: TRBD2

CDR3nt: TGTGCTAGCAGCTCAGACAGGGGCAATGAGCAGTTCTTC
CDR3aa: CASSSDRGNEQFF
v_gene: TRBV7-7
abundance: few
j_gene: TRBJ2-1
d_gene: TRBD1